The present entry profiles one T cell receptor (beta chain) with its context. What this receptor recognizes is not known. No much larger clone is present one base from it, and per-base qualities are unavailable. The same CDR3 also results from other DNA sequences found in this sample. TCRbeta CDR3 regions were amplified from genomic DNA by means of the immunoSEQ Assay, a bias-controlled multiplex PCR. The published analysis was carried out like this. Nucleated cell counts per sample were estimated from amplification of reference gene primers within the assay. To quantify the absolute abundance of each unique TCRbeta CDR3 rearrangement, sequence reads were collapsed and filtered. For each sample, productive Simpson clonality was calculated by taking the square root of Simpson's diversity index across productive rearrangements. The immuneACCESS repertoire file appears here via TCRdb, limited to in-frame rearrangements. These files lack a portion of the clones; in checked studies, under half of the deficit traces to unresolved V genes, and the cause of the others is not known. That table is the source of V, J and clone size, and D and trimming were worked out from the DNA. A total of around 250,000 clones appear in this sample, about 88% of them only once. In total, the top ten clones hold approximately 1.5% of the sample.

This record comes from a study of blood T cell repertoires in COVID-19 (dated by TCRdb to 2019 to 2021). Some background on the complete study: Samples from collaborators originated in the United States, Italy and Spain and spanned both the acute and convalescent phases of COVID-19. The material from the prospective study consisted of cDNA or gDNA derived from T cells, B-cell-depleted T cells, or PBMCs. Deeply sampled blood TCRbeta repertoires from subjects exposed to, actively infected with, or recovered from COVID-19 were included in the dataset. The repertoires were released in a freely available public database intended as a resource for research on the immune response to SARS-CoV-2. Samples were obtained from the ongoing ImmuneRACE study (first 160 participants) and from some 1,300 subjects provided by 6 global collaborators. A de-identified subject ID, COVID-19 status, age in years and sex were almost always included in the sample metadata. Where available, HLA class I and class II types were obtained from metadata supplied by the sample provider rather than from assay-based typing. Study-wide conclusions, independent of this receptor: How much clinical and demographic metadata was included differed by source and by participant, and the metadata was provided uncurated.

Based on the germline V gene, the CDR1 and CDR2 sequences are SGDLS and YYNGEE. Including cysteine and phenylalanine, the CDR3 has 14 amino acids. Only CDR3 DNA is held: 42 bases, read in frame from base 1. V gives up 0 bases and J gives up 1 base, and the segment between their germline ends measures 7 bases. Participants in the prospective study were aged roughly 18 to 89 years, lived in some 24 United States geographic areas, and enrolled through a virtual design. Cohort assignment in the prospective study relied on participant-reported clinical history from a screening survey and a study questionnaire. ImmuneRACE Cohort 3 recovered participants were defined by two consecutive negative NP/OP PCR tests, healthcare professional clearance, or symptom resolution. In the prospective study, mobile phlebotomists collected whole blood, serum and a nasopharyngeal or oropharyngeal swab from each participant. Participants in the prospective study had the option to provide additional blood draws and questionnaires over a roughly 2-month period. Blood samples from the prospective study were shipped frozen or at room temperature prior to DNA extraction.

The TCR comes from a woman in her forties or fifties who had recovered from COVID-19. Material for sequencing was PBMCs or T cells enriched from blood (not recorded which). The chain employs TRBV9 and TRBJ2-5, with the D segment identity uncertain. The DNA sequence is as follows: TGTGCCAGCAGCGTAGGGCGGAGCCAAGAGACCCAGTACTTC. Translated, it reads CASSVGRSQETQYF.